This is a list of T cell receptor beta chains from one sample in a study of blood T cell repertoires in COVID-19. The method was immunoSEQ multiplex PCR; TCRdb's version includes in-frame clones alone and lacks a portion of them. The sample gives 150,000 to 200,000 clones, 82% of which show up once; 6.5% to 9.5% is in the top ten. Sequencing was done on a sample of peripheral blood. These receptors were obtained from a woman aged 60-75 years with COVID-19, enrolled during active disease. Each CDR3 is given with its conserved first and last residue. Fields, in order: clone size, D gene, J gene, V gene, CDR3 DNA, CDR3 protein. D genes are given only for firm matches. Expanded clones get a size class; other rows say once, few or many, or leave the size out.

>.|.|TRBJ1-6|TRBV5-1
TGCGCCAGCAGCTTGGTATCCTCTAATTCACCCCTCCACTTT
CASSLVSSNSPLHF
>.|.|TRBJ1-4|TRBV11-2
TGTGCCAGCAGGAGAGGGGAAAAACTGTTTTTT
CASRRGEKLFF
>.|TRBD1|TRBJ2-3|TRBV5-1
TGCGCCAGCACCGGGACAGTTCCCGGTGGGCCAGATACGCAGTATTTT
CASTGTVPGGPDTQYF
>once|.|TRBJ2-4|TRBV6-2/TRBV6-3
TGTGCCAGCAGTTACACGGCGAGGGCCAAAAACATTCAGTACTTC
CASSYTARAKNIQYF
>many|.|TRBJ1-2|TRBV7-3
TGTGCCAGCAGCTTAACGTCGTCTGAGCAGGGGGGCTACACCTTC
CASSLTSSEQGGYTF
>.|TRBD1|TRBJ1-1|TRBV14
TGTGCCAGCAGCCAACCGACAGGGTCTGTGGACACTGAAGCTTTCTTT
CASSQPTGSVDTEAFF
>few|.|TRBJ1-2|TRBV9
TGTGCCAGCAGCGTAGAGGCGGGCTTCAGCTATGGCTACACCTTC
CASSVEAGFSYGYTF
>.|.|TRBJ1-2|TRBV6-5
TGTGCCAGCAGTTACGTCGGGACAAGCGATGGCTACACCTTC
CASSYVGTSDGYTF
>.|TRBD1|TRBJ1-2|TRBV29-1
TGCAGCGTTGAAGTAGGCCAGGGGGCATCTGGCTACACCTTC
CSVEVGQGASGYTF
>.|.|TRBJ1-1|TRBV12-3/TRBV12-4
TGTGCCAGCAGTTTGGGGGGTGCGACTGAAGCTTTCTTT
CASSLGGATEAFF
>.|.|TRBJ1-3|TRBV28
TGTGCCAGCGGGGCGGGGATGCCTGGAAACACCATATATTTT
CASGAGMPGNTIYF
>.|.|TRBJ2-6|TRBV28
TGTGCCAGCAGTACATCAGGGACTGGGGCCAACGTCCTGACTTTC
CASSTSGTGANVLTF
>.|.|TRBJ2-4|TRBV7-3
TGTGCCAGCAGCTTGAATGAAGGACCAACTAGCCAAAACATTCAGTACTTC
CASSLNEGPTSQNIQYF
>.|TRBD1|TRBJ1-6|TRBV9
TGTGCCAGCAGCGCGACAGGGGGCGGCTATAATTCACCCCTCCACTTT
CASSATGGGYNSPLHF
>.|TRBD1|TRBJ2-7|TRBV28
TGTGCCAGCAGTTCGGACAGGCGATCCTACGAGCAGTACTTC
CASSSDRRSYEQYF
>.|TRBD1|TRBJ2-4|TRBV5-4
TGTGCCAGCAGTCGGGACAGTGATTTAAACATTCAGTACTTC
CASSRDSDLNIQYF
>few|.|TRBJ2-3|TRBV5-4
TGTGCCAGCAGCTTGATCCACTCGGGCACAGATACGCAGTATTTT
CASSLIHSGTDTQYF
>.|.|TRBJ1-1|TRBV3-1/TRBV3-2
TGTGCCAGCACCAGAAAGAGGCTGGGGAACACTGAAGCTTTCTTT
CASTRKRLGNTEAFF
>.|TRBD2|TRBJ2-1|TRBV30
TGTGCCTGGAGGGGTGGCGGGAGCGGAACGCGGCAGTTCTTC
CAWRGGGSGTRQFF
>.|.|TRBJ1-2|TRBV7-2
TGTGCCAGCAGCCCCCGGGGGGCTACCTATGGCTACACCTTC
CASSPRGATYGYTF
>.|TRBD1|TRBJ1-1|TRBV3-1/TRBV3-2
TGTGCCAGCAGCCCGAGACAGGGGGCAGGCACTGAAGCTTTCTTT
CASSPRQGAGTEAFF
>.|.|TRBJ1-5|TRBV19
TGTGCCAGTAGTATAGTACCAGGGGCGATTTCAATGTATAGCAATCAGCCCCAGCATTTT
CASSIVPGAISMYSNQPQHF
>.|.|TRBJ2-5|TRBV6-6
TGTGCCAGCAGTTACCGGCTGCAGGAAGAGACCCAGTACTTC
CASSYRLQEETQYF
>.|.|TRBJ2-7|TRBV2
TGTGCCAGCAGTGAAGCGGGATCGGGGGTGGCGGACACCCACGAGCAGTACTTC
CASSEAGSGVADTHEQYF
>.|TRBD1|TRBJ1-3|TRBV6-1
TGTGCCAGCAGTGAAAACCAGGGGGTAAACACCATATATTTT
CASSENQGVNTIYF
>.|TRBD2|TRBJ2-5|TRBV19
TGTGCCAGTAGTAAGATCGGGACTAGGGGCCGGGAGACCCAGTACTTC
CASSKIGTRGRETQYF
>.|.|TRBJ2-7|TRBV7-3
TGTGCCAGCAGCCCGAGGGGGGGGCCGAGCTCCTACGAGCAGTACTTC
CASSPRGGPSSYEQYF
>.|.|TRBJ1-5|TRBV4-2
TGTGCCAGCAGCCAAGATGAGCCTCGGGAGCAGCCCCAGCATTTT
CASSQDEPREQPQHF
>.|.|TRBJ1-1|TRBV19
TGTGCCAGTAGTATGCGAGTCAACACTGAAGCTTTCTTT
CASSMRVNTEAFF
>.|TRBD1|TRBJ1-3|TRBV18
TGTGCCAGCTCACCCGGGACAGCGAGAAGCTCTGGAAACACCATATATTTT
CASSPGTARSSGNTIYF
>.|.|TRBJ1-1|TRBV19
TGTGCCAGTAGTATAGAGGAAAGGGGTGAAGCTTTCTTT
CASSIEERGEAFF
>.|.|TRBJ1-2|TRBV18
TGTGCCAGCTCACCAATACCCCTACTGCGATCCGGTGGCTACACCTTC
CASSPIPLLRSGGYTF
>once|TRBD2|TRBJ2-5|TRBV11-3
TGTGCCAGCAGCGTCGGGAGGGCCCATGAGACCCAGTACTTC
CASSVGRAHETQYF
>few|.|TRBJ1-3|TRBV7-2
TGTGCCAGCAGCATTACGGACAGTTACTCTGGAAACACCATATATTTT
CASSITDSYSGNTIYF
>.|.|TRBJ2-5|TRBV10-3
TGTGCCATCAGTGAAAGAGCCTCTCAAGAGACCCAGTACTTC
CAISERASQETQYF